This T cell receptor beta chain was profiled in a study of blood T cells in healthy people across ages. V was cut by 5 bases and J by 0 bases, with 11 bases left in between. CDR3 length equals 15 residues. The authors ran a second PCR of about 6 to 11 cycles using a sample-barcoded 5' primer and a J-beta primer mix. TCRdb re-derived calls from the 5' RACE reads in MiXCR, one entry per CDR3 protein. The sample holds around 1,500,000 distinct CDR3 sequences, approximately 30% seen once. The chain couples TRBV12-3 or TRBV12-4 to TRBJ1-5; D gene unclear. Specimen: blood. The clonotype comes from a woman under 40 in good health. CDR3 nucleotides: TGTGCCAGCAGTACGGGATCTTATAGCAATCAGCCCCAGCATTTT. Protein: CASSTGSYSNQPQHF.